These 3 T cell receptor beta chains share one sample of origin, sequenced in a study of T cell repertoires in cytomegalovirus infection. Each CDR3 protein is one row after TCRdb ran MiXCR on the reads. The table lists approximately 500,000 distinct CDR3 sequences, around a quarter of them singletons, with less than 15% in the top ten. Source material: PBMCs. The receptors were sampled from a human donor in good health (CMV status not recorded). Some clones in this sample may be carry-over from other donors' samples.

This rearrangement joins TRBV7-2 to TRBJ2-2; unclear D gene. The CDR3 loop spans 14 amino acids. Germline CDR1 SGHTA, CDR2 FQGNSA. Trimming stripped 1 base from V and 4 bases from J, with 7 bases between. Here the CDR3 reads CASSLVVVTGELFF. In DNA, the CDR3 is TGTGCCAGCAGCTTAGTAGTTGTCACCGGGGAGCTGTTTTTT.

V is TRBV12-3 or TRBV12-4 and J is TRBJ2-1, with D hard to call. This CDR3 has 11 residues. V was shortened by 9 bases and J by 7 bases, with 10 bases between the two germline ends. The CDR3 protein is CASQSFNEQFF. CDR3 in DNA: TGTGCCAGTCAAAGTTTTAATGAGCAGTTCTTC.

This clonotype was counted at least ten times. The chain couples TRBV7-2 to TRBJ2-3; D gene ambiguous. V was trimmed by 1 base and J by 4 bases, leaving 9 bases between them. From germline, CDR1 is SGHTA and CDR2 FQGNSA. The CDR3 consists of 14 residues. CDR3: CASSLGPSADTQYF. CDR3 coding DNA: TGTGCCAGCAGCTTAGGTCCGAGTGCAGATACGCAGTATTTT. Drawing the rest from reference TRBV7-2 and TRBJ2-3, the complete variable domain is GAGVSQSPSNKVTEKGKDVELRCDPISGHTALYWYRQSLGQGLEFLIYFQGNSAPDKSGLPSDRFSAERTGGSVSTLTIQRTQQEDSAVYLCASSLGPSADTQYFGPGTRLTVL.